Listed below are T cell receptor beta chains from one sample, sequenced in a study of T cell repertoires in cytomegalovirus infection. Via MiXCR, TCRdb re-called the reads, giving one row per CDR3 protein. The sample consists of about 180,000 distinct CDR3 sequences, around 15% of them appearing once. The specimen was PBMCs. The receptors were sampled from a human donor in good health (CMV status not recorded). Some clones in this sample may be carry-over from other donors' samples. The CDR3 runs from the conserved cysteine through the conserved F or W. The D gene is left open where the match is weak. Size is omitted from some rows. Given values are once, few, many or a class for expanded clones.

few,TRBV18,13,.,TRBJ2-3,TGTGCCAGCTCCGCGTCGAGCACAGATACGCAGTATTTT,CASSASSTDTQYF
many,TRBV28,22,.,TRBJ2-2,TGTGCCAGCAGTCCCTACGTTTTTGTGAAGCTTCTTGGGACTCAAAACACCGGGGAGCTGTTTTTT,CASSPYVFVKLLGTQNTGELFF
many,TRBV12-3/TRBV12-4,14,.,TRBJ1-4,TGTGCCAGCAGTCCGACAAAAAGTGTTGAAAAACTGTTTTTT,CASSPTKSVEKLFF
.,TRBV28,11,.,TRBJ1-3,TGTGCCAGCAGGGACTGGAACACCATATATTTT,CASRDWNTIYF
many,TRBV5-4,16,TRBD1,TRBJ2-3,TGTGCCAGCAGCCTCGGAGGGGACAGGGCGGCAGATACGCAGTATTTT,CASSLGGDRAADTQYF
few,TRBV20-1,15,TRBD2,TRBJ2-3,TGCAGTGCGCGACTAGCGGGGGTTAGTCCAGATACGCAGTATTTT,CSARLAGVSPDTQYF
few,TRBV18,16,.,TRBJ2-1,TGTGCCAGCTCACCAGAGGGGGGGAGCCCCTACAATGAGCAGTTCTTC,CASSPEGGSPYNEQFF
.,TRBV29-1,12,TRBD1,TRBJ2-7,TGCAGCGTCAAGGGACAGGGCTACGAGCAGTACTTC,CSVKGQGYEQYF
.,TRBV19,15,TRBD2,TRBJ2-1,TGTGCCAGTAGTATTCGCGGGGGGGCGTCGGATGAGCAGTTCTTC,CASSIRGGASDEQFF
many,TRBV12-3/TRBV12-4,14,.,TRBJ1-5,TGTGCCAGCAGCTTAGCTGGGGGCAATCAGCCCCAGCATTTT,CASSLAGGNQPQHF
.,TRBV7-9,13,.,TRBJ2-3,TGTGGCAGCAGCTGTACTAGCACAGATACGCAGTATTTT,CGSSCTSTDTQYF
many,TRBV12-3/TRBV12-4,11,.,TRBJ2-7,TGTGCCAGCAGTACAACTAGGGAGCAGTACTTC,CASSTTREQYF
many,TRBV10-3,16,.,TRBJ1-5,TGTGCCACCTCCCCCGCGGGCAGGGGATCTGATCAGCCCCAGCATTTT,CATSPAGRGSDQPQHF
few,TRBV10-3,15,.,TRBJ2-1,TGTGCCATCAGTGAAACTAGCAGAACCTACAATGAGCAGTTCTTC,CAISETSRTYNEQFF
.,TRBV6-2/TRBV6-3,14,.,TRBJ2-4,TGTGCCAGCAGTTCCCATGGAGGGAGAAACATTCAGTACTTC,CASSSHGGRNIQYF
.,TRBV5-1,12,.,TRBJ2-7,TGCGCCAGCAGCTCGGACGGGTTGGAGCAGTACTTC,CASSSDGLEQYF
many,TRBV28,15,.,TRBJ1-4,TGTGCCAGCAGCCCCCCCAGGGCAACTAATGAAAAACTGTTTTTT,CASSPPRATNEKLFF
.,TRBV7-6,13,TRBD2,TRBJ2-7,TGTGCCAGCCGCTACGGGGGGGCCTACGAGCAGTACTTC,CASRYGGAYEQYF
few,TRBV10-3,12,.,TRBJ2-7,TGTGCCATCAGTGAGTCCCTCTCCGAGCAGTACTTC,CAISESLSEQYF
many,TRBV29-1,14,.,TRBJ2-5,TGCAGCGTCGCCGCCCTTCTCAAGTCCGAGACCCAGTACTTC,CSVAALLKSETQYF
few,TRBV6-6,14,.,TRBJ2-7,TGTGCCAGCAGCCTCAGGGCAGGGACCTACGAGCAGTACTTC,CASSLRAGTYEQYF
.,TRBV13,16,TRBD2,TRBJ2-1,TGTGCCAGCAGCTCCTTAGCGGGGGGTGATTACAATGAGCAGTTCTTC,CASSSLAGGDYNEQFF
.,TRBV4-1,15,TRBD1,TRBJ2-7,TGCGCCAGACTGGTGGACAGGGAGAAGTCCTACGAGCAGTACTTC,CARLVDREKSYEQYF
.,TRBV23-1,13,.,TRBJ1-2,TGCGCCAGCAGTCAGGCTCACTTCTGTGGCTACACCTTC,CASSQAHFCGYTF
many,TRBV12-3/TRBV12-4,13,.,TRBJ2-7,TGTGCCAGCAGTGTCTCAGGTGCCCACGAGCAGTACTTC,CASSVSGAHEQYF